This T cell receptor beta chain comes out of a study of blood T cell repertoires in COVID-19. Study-level background: COVID-19 samples, acute and convalescent, were from the United States, Italy and Spain. Nucleic acid was either cDNA or gDNA, and it came from T cells, B-cell-depleted T cells, or PBMCs.

Germline CDR1 SGHTA, CDR2 FQGTGA. With 5 bases removed from V and 2 bases from J, the gap between germline ends came to 9 bases. The CDR3 consists of 13 residues. The count of this clone is one. In the source study's methods: From reference gene primer amplification, estimates of nucleated cell counts were derived. Measured with immunoSEQ multiplex PCR; TCRdb has only the in-frame clones, and not every one. The V and J calls and clone size were taken over from that table, and D and trimming were inferred from the DNA. The sample includes tens of thousands of clones, roughly 91% seen only once; the top ten take about 15%.

Source material: peripheral blood. This rearrangement joins TRBV7-3 to TRBJ1-2, with D tentatively TRBD1 (5 bases). The TCR comes from a man aged 70-80 years with active or convalescent COVID-19. DNA of the CDR3: TGTGCCAGCAGCCCGGACAAAAACTATGGCTACACCTTC. Its protein product is CASSPDKNYGYTF. The complete variable domain, with remaining parts taken from reference TRBV7-3 and TRBJ1-2, reads GAGVSQTPSNKVTEKGKYVELRCDPISGHTALYWYRQSLGQGPEFLIYFQGTGAADDSGLPNDRFFAVRPEGSVSTLKIQRTERGDSAVYLCASSPDKNYGYTFGSGTRLTVV.